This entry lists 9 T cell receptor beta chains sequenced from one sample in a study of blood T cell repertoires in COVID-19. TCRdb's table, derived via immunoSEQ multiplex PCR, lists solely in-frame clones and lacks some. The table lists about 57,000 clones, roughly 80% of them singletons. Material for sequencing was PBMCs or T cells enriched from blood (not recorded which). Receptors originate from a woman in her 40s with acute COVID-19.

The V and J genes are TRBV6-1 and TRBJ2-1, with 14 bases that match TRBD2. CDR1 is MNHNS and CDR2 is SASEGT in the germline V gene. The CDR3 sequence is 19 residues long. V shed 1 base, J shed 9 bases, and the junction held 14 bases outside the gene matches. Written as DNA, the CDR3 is TGTGCCAGCAGTGAAGGGTTAAAAGGGACTAGCGGGAGATTGTTTGAGCAGTTCTTC. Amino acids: CASSEGLKGTSGRLFEQFF.

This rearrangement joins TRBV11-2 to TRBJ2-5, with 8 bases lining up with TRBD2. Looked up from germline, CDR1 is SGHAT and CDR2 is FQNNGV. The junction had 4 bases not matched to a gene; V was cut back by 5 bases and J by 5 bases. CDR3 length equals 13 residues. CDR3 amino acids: CASSKGLGETQYF. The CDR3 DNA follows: TGTGCCAGCAGCAAGGGACTAGGGGAGACCCAGTACTTC.

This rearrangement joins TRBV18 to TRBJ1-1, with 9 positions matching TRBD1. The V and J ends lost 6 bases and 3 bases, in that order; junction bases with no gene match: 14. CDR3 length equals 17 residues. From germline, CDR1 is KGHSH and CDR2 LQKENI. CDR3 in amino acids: CASSELQGAMIDTEAFF. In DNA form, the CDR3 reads TGTGCCAGCTCCGAGTTACAGGGGGCTATGATCGACACTGAAGCTTTCTTT.

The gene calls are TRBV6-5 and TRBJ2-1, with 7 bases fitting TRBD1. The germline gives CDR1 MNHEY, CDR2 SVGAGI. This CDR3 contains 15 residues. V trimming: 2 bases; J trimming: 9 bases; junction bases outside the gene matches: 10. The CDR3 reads CASSYLLGTAVEQFF. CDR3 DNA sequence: TGTGCCAGCAGTTACCTACTAGGGACAGCCGTTGAGCAGTTCTTC.

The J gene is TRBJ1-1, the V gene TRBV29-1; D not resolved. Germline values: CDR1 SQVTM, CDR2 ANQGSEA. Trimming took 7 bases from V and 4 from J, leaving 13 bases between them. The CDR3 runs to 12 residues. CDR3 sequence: CSGDPAGTEAFF. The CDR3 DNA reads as TGCAGCGGTGACCCGGCGGGCACTGAAGCTTTCTTT.

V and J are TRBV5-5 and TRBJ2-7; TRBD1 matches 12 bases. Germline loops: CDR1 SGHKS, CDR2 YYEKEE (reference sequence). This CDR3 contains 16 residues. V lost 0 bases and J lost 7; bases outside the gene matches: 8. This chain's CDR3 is CASSLGVGQGAREQYV. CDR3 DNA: TGTGCCAGCAGCTTGGGGGTGGGACAGGGGGCAAGAGAGCAGTACGTC.

This CDR3 reads CASSVALSDTQYF. The DNA of the CDR3 is TGTGCCAGCAGCGTAGCCCTATCAGATACGCAGTATTTT. The chain combines TRBV9 with TRBJ2-3; D uncertain. Germline-derived CDR1 and CDR2 are SGDLS and YYNGEE. The CDR3 extends over 13 amino acids. Trimming took 0 bases from V and 4 from J, leaving 6 bases between them. The whole variable domain, filled in from reference TRBV9 and TRBJ2-3, reads DSGVTQTPKHLITATGQRVTLRCSPRSGDLSVYWYQQSLDQGLQFLIQYYNGEERAKGNILERFSAQQFPDLHSELNLSSLELGDSALYFCASSVALSDTQYFGPGTRLTVL.

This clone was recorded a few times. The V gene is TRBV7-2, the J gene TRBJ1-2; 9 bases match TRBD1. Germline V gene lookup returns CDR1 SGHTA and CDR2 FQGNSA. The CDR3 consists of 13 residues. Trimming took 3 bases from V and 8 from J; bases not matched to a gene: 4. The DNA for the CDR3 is TGTGCCAGCAGCTTCGGGACAGGGCGAGGCTACACCTTC. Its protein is CASSFGTGRGYTF.

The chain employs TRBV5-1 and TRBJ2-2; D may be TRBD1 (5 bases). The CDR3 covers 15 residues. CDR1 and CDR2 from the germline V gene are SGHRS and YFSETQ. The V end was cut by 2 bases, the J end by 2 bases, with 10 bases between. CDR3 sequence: CASSFSTDNTGELFF. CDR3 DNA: TGCGCCAGCAGCTTTTCGACAGACAACACCGGGGAGCTGTTTTTT.